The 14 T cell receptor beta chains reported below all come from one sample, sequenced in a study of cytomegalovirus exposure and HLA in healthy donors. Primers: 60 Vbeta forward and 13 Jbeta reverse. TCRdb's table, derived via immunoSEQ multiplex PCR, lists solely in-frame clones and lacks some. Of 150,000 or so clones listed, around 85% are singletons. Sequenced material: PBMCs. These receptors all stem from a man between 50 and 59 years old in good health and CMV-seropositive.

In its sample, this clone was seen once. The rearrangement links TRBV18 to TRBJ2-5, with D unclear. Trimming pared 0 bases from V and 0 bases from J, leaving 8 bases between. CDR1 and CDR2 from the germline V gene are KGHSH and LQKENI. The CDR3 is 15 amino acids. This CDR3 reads CASSPPQPYQETQYF. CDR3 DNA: TGTGCCAGCTCACCACCACAGCCGTACCAAGAGACCCAGTACTTC.

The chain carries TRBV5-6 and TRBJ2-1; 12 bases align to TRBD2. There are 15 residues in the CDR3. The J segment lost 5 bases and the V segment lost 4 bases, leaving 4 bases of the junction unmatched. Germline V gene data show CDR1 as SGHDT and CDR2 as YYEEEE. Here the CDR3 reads CASSRTSGDNNEQFF. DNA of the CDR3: TGTGCCAGCAGCCGGACTAGCGGGGACAACAATGAGCAGTTCTTC.

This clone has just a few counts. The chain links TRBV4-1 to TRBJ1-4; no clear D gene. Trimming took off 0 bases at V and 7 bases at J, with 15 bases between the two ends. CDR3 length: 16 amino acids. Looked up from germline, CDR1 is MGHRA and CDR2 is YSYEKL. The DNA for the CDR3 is TGCGCCAGCAGCCAAGATTTCCCCTCTTCAGGTGAAAAACTGTTTTTT. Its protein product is CASSQDFPSSGEKLFF.

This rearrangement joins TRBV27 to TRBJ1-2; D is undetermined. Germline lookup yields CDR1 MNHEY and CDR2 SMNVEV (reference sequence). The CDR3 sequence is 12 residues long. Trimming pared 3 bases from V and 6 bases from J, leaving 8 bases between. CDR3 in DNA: TGTGCCAGCAGTTTGTCGGGGAATGGCTACACCTTC. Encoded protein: CASSLSGNGYTF.

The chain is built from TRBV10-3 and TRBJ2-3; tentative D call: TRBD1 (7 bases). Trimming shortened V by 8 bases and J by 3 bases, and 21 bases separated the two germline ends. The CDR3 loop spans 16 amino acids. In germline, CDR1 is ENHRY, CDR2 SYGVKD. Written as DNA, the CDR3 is TGTGCCATCCGGCCCGGGAGTCCAGGGGGTACAGATACGCAGTATTTT. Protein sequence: CAIRPGSPGGTDTQYF.

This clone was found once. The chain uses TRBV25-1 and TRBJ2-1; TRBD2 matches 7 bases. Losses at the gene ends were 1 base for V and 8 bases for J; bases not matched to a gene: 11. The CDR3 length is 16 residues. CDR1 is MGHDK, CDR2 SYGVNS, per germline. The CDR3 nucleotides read TGTGCCAGCAGTGAATTCGGCGGGAGAGCGGTTGATGAGCAGTTCTTC. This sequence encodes CASSEFGGRAVDEQFF.

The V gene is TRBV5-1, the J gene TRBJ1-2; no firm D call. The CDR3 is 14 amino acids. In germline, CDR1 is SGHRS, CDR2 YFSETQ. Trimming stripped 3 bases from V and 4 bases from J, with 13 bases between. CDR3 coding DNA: TGCGCCAGCAGCTCGGCGGACTCCACCTATGGCTACACCTTC. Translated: CASSSADSTYGYTF.

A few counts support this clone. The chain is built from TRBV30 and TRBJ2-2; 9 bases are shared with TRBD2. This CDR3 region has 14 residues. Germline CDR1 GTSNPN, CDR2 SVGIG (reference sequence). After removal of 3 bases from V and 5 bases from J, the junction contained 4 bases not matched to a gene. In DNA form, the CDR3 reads TGTGCCTGGAGAACAGCGGGAGGAACCGGGGAGCTGTTTTTT. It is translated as CAWRTAGGTGELFF.

CDR3 sequence (DNA): TGCGCCAGCAATCCCGGAGGGAGGGAGACCCAGTACTTC. Translating gives CASNPGGRETQYF. The chain joins TRBV10-1 to TRBJ2-5, with a possible D match to TRBD2 (6 bases). CDR3 length equals 13 residues. The germline gives CDR1 WNHNN, CDR2 SYGVQD (reference sequence). The V gene lost 7 bases and the J gene lost 5 bases, with 14 bases spanning the gap.

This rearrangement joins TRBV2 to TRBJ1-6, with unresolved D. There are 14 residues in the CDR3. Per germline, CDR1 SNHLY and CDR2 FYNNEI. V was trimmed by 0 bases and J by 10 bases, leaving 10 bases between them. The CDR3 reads CASSEAGGQSPLHF. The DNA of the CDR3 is TGTGCCAGCAGTGAAGCTGGAGGGCAATCACCCCTCCACTTT. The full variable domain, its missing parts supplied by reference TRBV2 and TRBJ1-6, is EPEVTQTPSHQVTQMGQEVILRCVPISNHLYFYWYRQILGQKVEFLVSFYNNEISEKSEIFDDQFSVERPDGSNFTLKIRSTKLEDSAMYFCASSEAGGQSPLHFGNGTRLTVT.

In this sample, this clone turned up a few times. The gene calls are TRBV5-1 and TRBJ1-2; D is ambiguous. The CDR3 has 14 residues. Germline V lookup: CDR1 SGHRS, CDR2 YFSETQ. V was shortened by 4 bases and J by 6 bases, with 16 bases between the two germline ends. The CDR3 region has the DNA TGCGCCAGCAGCCCCTCTGGAGGGATGGATGGCTACACCTTC. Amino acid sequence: CASSPSGGMDGYTF.

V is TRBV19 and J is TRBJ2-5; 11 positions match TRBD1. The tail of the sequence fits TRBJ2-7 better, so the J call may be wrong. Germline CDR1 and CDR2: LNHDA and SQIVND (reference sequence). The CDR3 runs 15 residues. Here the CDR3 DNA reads TGTGCCAGTAGTGGATCCGGGACAGGGGGTTACGAGCAGTACTTC. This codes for CASSGSGTGGYEQYF.

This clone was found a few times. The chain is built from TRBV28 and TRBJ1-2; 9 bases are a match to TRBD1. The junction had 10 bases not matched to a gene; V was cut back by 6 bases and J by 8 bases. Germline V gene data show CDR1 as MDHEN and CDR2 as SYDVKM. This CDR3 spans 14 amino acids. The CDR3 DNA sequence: TGTGCCAGCAGGCCCGGGACAGGGATTCGAGGCTACACCTTC. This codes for CASRPGTGIRGYTF.

The CDR3 here is CASSLGWGGPSTDTQYF. Here the CDR3 DNA reads TGTGCCAGCAGCTTAGGATGGGGGGGCCCAAGCACAGATACGCAGTATTTT. This chain joins TRBV7-2 and TRBJ2-3, with D perhaps TRBD2 (7 bases). Germline assignment: CDR1 SGHTA and CDR2 FQGNSA. There are 17 residues in the CDR3. The V end lost 1 base, the J end lost 0 bases, and 14 bases lay between the germline ends.